The text below deals with one T cell receptor (beta chain). Antigen unknown. One end of the junction does not line up with germline, which may come from a read error. Peripheral blood samples of 9 to 10 milliliters were drawn from each donor. The data originate from a study of blood T cells in healthy people across ages. Together with a sample-barcoded 5' primer, a J-beta primer mix was included in a second PCR lasting roughly 6 to 12 cycles. Researchers report that a template-switch adaptor with 12 random nucleotides tagged each cDNA molecule. TCRdb analysed the 5' RACE reads with MiXCR anew, one entry per CDR3 protein. The sample includes fewer than 900,000 distinct CDR3 sequences, about 42% of them seen just once. Overall study findings and caveats: Older age coincided with a roughly linear decline in TCR beta diversity per million T cells.

The sequence came from a woman aged 60-75 years in good health. Sample: blood.

The chain's CDR3 is CASSPLAERTDTRYF. CDR3 coding DNA: TGTGCCAGCAGCCCATTGGCGGAGAGGACAGATACGCGGTATTTT. The rearrangement links TRBV12-3 or TRBV12-4 to TRBJ2-3; perhaps TRBD1 as D (6 bases). The CDR3 runs 15 residues.